One T cell receptor (beta chain) is described in this entry. The data were obtained in a study of T cells after somatic rescue of genetic block. Using immunoSEQ multiplex PCR, the repertoire was profiled, and TCRdb retains in-frame clones only, with some absent. This sample has about 63,000 clones, with about 90% found just once. The germline V gene encodes CDR1 MNHNS and CDR2 SASEGT. V lost 3 bases to trimming and J lost 3 bases, with 10 bases between them. The CDR3 loop spans 14 amino acids. The chain joins TRBV6-1 to TRBJ2-3; D remains ambiguous. Specimen: peripheral blood mononuclear cells (PBMCs). This sequence was found in a man aged 35-49 years. The CDR3 DNA is TGTGCCAGCAGTGAGTGGACGGTGACAGATACGCAGTATTTT. Translation: CASSEWTVTDTQYF.